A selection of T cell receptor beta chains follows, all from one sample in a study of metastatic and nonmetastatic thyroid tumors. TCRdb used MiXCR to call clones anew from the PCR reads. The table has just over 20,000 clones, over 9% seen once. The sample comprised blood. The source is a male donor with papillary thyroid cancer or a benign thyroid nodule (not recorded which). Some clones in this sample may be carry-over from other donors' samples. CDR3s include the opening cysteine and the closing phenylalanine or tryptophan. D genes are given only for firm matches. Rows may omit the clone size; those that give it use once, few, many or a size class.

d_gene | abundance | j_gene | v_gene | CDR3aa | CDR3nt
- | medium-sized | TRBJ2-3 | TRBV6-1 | CASAWLITDTQYF | TGTGCCAGCGCGTGGCTCATAACAGATACGCAGTATTTT
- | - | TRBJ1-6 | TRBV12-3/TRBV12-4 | CASSLSGGNSPLHF | TGTGCCAGCAGTTTGTCTGGGGGTAATTCACCCCTCCACTTT
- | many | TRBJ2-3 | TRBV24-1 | CATSDPVLSTDTQYF | TGTGCCACCAGTGACCCGGTCCTTAGCACAGATACGCAGTATTTT
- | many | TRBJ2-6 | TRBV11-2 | CASSLDRTPWGANVLTF | TGTGCCAGCAGCTTAGATCGTACCCCCTGGGGGGCCAACGTCCTGACTTTC
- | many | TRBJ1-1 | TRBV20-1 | CSASTRGAGAFF | TGCAGTGCATCAACGCGGGGGGCAGGGGCTTTCTTT
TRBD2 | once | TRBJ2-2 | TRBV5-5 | CASSLTSGRATGELFF | TGTGCCAGCAGCTTGACTAGCGGGAGGGCAACCGGGGAGCTGTTTTTT
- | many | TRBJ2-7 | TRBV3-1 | CASSHKGQGPYEQYF | TGTGCCAGCAGCCACAAGGGGCAGGGGCCCTACGAGCAGTACTTC
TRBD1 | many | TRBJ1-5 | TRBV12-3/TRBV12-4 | CASKDREFHQPQHF | TGTGCCAGCAAGGACAGGGAATTCCATCAGCCCCAGCATTTT
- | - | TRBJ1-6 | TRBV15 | CATQQGFNSPLHF | TGTGCCACCCAACAGGGTTTTAATTCACCCCTCCACTTT
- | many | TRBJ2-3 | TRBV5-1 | CASSLVAGDSTDTQYF | TGCGCCAGCAGCTTGGTCGCAGGGGACAGCACAGATACGCAGTATTTT
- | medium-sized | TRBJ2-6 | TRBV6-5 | CASSYETGANVLTF | TGTGCCAGCAGTTACGAGACTGGGGCCAACGTCCTGACTTTC
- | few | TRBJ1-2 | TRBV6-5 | CANSYLGQTYGYTF | TGTGCCAACAGTTACCTAGGACAGACGTATGGCTACACCTTC
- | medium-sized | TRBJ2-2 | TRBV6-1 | CASTRGTANTGELFF | TGTGCCAGCACCCGGGGGACAGCGAACACCGGGGAGCTGTTTTTT
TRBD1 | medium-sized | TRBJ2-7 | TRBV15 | CATAVDRVSYEQYF | TGTGCCACAGCAGTTGACAGGGTCTCCTACGAGCAGTACTTC
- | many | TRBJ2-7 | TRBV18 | CASSPAPTYEQYF | TGTGCCAGCTCACCAGCCCCAACCTACGAGCAGTACTTC
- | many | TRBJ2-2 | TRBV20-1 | CSARDGRGDTGELFF | TGCAGTGCTAGAGATGGTAGGGGGGACACCGGGGAGCTGTTTTTT
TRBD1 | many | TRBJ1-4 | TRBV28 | CASSLYRDTGANEKLFF | TGTGCCAGCAGTTTATACAGAGACACAGGGGCGAATGAAAAACTGTTTTTT
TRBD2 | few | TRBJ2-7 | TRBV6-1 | CASSGTSVGRREQYF | TGTGCCAGCAGTGGAACTAGCGTTGGGAGGAGGGAGCAGTACTTC
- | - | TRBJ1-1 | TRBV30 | CAWSDFVGTEAFF | TGTGCCTGGAGTGATTTCGTGGGCACTGAAGCTTTCTTT
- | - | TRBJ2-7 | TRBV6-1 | CASLEEGTYEQYF | TGTGCCAGCCTAGAAGAGGGGACCTACGAGCAGTACTTC
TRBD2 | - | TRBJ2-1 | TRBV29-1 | CSVELFRYSAGGYNHNEQFF | TGCAGCGTTGAACTTTTCCGTTATTCAGCGGGAGGTTATAATCACAATGAGCAGTTCTTC
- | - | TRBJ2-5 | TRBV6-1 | CASRAPLGTRTQYF | TGTGCCAGCAGAGCGCCACTAGGAACAAGGACCCAGTACTTC
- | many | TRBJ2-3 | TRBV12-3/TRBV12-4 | CASRRQQGNTQYF | TGTGCCAGCAGACGACAACAGGGAAATACGCAGTATTTT
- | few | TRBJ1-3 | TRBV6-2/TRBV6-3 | CASRPTGTSSGNTIYF | TGTGCCAGCAGGCCTACCGGGACCAGCTCTGGAAACACCATATATTTT
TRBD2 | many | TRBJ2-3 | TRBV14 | CASSSAAGGGADTQYF | TGTGCCAGCAGCTCCGCAGCGGGAGGGGGGGCAGATACGCAGTATTTT
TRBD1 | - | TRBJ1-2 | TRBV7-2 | CASSPSGGVIYGYTF | TGTGCCAGCAGCCCTTCAGGGGGAGTAATCTATGGCTACACCTTC
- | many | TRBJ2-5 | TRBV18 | CASSPLGETQYF | TGTGCCAGCTCACCACTGGGGGAGACCCAGTACTTC
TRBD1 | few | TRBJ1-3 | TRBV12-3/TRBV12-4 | CASSLRGLGNTIYF | TGTGCCAGCAGTTTAAGGGGGCTGGGAAACACCATATATTTT
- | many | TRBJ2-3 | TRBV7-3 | CASSLLQADTQYF | TGTGCCAGCAGCCTTTTACAGGCAGATACGCAGTATTTT